One sample yielded the 3 T cell receptor beta chains listed below, sequenced in a study of blood T cell repertoires in COVID-19. Profiled with immunoSEQ multiplex PCR; TCRdb holds only in-frame clones, not every one. The sample lists under 250,000 clones, roughly nine tenths occurring once. Source material: peripheral blood. All receptors derive from a man between 60 and 75 years old with COVID-19, enrolled during active disease.

V is TRBV27 and J is TRBJ1-1; D possibly corresponds to TRBD1 (5 bases). This CDR3 is 13 amino acids long. CDR1 and CDR2 (germline): MNHEY, SMNVEV (reference sequence). V lost 5 bases to trimming and J lost 8 bases, with 15 bases between them. CDR3 nucleotide sequence: TGTGCCAGCAGTGCCCGACAGCTCACAGAAGCTTTCTTT. Its translation is CASSARQLTEAFF.

The chain joins TRBV7-9 to TRBJ2-7, with no clear D. The CDR3 covers 14 residues. Germline V lookup: CDR1 SEHNR, CDR2 FQNEAQ (reference sequence). V lost 2 bases to trimming and J lost 2 bases, with 10 bases between them. In nucleotides, the CDR3 is TGTGCCAGCAGCTTACGCGAAATAGCCTACGAGCAGTACTTC. Translated, it gives CASSLREIAYEQYF.

This clone was counted a single time. The V gene is TRBV3-1 (or the pseudogene TRBV3-2), the J gene TRBJ1-2, with D hard to call. V lost 0 bases, J lost 2 bases, and 13 bases lay in between. From germline, CDR1 is LGHDT and CDR2 YNNKEL (reference sequence). The CDR3 is 16 amino acids. CDR3 protein: CASSQDRTVLNYGYTF. In nucleotides, the CDR3 is TGTGCCAGCAGCCAAGATCGTACGGTCTTAAACTATGGCTACACCTTC.